The clone carrying this T cell receptor (beta chain) was seen a single time. This specimen belongs to a study of blood T cell repertoires in COVID-19. Study details: Both acute and convalescent COVID-19 samples were obtained from the United States, Italy and Spain. Sample material is recorded as cDNA or gDNA derived from T cells, B-cell-depleted T cells, or PBMCs.

The length of the CDR3 is 13 residues. The junction had 3 bases not matched to a gene; V was cut back by 2 bases and J by 9 bases. Looked up from germline, CDR1 is KGHDR and CDR2 is SFDVKD. Authors' methods: For nucleated cells, counts were estimated from reference gene primer amplification. Repertoires were generated with immunoSEQ multiplex PCR, while TCRdb's copy carries only in-frame clones and drops some. D and trimming were read from the DNA, whereas the V and J calls and clone size are those reported in that table. This table holds fewer than 200,000 clones, roughly 75% found once. The sequenced sample consisted of peripheral blood. The sequence was obtained from a man between 65 and 85 years old with active or convalescent COVID-19. The gene calls are TRBV24-1 and TRBJ2-5; TRBD1 aligns across 9 bases. The CDR3 reads CATSDSDRGAQYF. The CDR3, as DNA: TGTGCCACCAGTGATTCCGACAGGGGGGCCCAGTACTTC.